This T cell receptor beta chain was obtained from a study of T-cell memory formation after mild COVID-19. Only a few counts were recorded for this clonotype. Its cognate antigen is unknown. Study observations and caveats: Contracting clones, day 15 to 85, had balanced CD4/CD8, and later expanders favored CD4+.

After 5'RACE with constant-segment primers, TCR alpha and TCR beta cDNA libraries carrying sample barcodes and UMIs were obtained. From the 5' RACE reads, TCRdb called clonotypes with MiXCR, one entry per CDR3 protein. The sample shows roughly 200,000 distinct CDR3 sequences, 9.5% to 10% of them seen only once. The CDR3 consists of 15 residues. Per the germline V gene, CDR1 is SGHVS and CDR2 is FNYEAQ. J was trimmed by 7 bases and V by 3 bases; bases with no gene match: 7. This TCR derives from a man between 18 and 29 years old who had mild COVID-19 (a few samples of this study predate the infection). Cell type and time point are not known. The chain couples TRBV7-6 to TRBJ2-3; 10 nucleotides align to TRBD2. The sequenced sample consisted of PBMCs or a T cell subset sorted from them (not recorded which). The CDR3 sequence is CASSFSAGGPNTQYF. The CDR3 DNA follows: TGTGCCAGCAGCTTTTCAGCGGGGGGGCCAAATACGCAGTATTTT.